The next 22 T cell receptor beta chains were all read from a single sample in a study of cytomegalovirus exposure and HLA in healthy donors. The study ran its PCR with 60 Vbeta and 13 Jbeta primers. The protocol was immunoSEQ multiplex PCR, while the TCRdb copy is restricted to in-frame clones and leaves out a portion. The sample has about 110,000 clones; 60% to 75% are singletons. Input material: PBMCs. Every receptor here comes from a male donor in good health and CMV-seropositive.

This clone has a single count. The gene calls are TRBV25-1 and TRBJ2-5; TRBD2 is a possible D gene (5 bases). The CDR3 loop spans 12 amino acids. Per germline, CDR1 MGHDK and CDR2 SYGVNS. V was cut by 7 bases and J by 10 bases, with 16 bases left in between. The CDR3 protein is CASKKDSAIQYF. The CDR3, as DNA: TGTGCCAGCAAGAAGGACTCAGCGATCCAGTACTTC.

This clone showed up just a few times. The V gene is TRBV4-3, the J gene TRBJ2-1, with 8 bases matching TRBD2. This CDR3 has 16 residues. In germline, CDR1 is LGHNA, CDR2 YSLEER. V shed 0 bases and J 2 bases; nucleotides not matched to a gene: 3. Here the CDR3 reads CASSQDYGGAYNEQFF. The CDR3, as DNA: TGCGCCAGCAGCCAAGATTACGGGGGGGCCTACAATGAGCAGTTCTTC.

The V call is TRBV30, the J call TRBJ2-7; D is possibly TRBD2 (6 bases). V lost 4 bases and J 6 bases, leaving 22 bases between the germline ends. This CDR3 is built from 15 residues. The germline CDR1 and CDR2 sequences are GTSNPN and SVGIG (reference sequence). CDR3 amino acids: CAWNPRGLVRGEQYF. As DNA, the CDR3 is TGTGCCTGGAACCCGCGGGGTTTAGTGAGGGGCGAGCAGTACTTC.

In its sample, this clone was seen a few times. The rearrangement uses TRBV7-9 and TRBJ1-2, with 8 positions matching TRBD1. In germline, CDR1 is SEHNR, CDR2 FQNEAQ (reference sequence). This CDR3 has 12 amino acids. V lost 4 bases to trimming and J lost 10 bases; unmatched junction nucleotides: 5. The CDR3: CASSSGDRPYTF. The DNA for the CDR3 is TGTGCCAGCAGCTCAGGGGACAGGCCCTACACCTTC. The full variable domain, its missing parts supplied by reference TRBV7-9 and TRBJ1-2, is DTGVSQNPRHKITKRGQNVTFRCDPISEHNRLYWYRQTLGQGPEFLTYFQNEAQLEKSRLLSDRFSAERPKGSFSTLEIQRTEQGDSAMYLCASSSGDRPYTFGSGTRLTVV.

The rearrangement links TRBV10-3 to TRBJ2-2; D may be TRBD2 (5 bases). Per the germline V gene, CDR1 is ENHRY and CDR2 is SYGVKD. Trimming removed 0 bases from V and 7 bases from J, with 9 bases in between. This CDR3 region has 14 residues. The CDR3 loop is CAISESHSVGELFF. The CDR3, as DNA: TGTGCCATCAGTGAGTCGCATAGCGTCGGGGAGCTGTTTTTT.

The CDR3 loop is CACPGGYSGTQYF. Here the CDR3 DNA reads TGTGCCTGCCCCGGCGGTTATTCGGGGACCCAGTACTTC. This chain links TRBV30 with TRBJ2-5; D ambiguous. V lost 6 bases and J 7 bases, leaving 18 bases between the germline ends. This CDR3 is built from 13 residues. Germline CDR1 GTSNPN, CDR2 SVGIG (reference sequence).

The count of this clone is one. The chain employs TRBV4-3 and TRBJ2-1, with 12 bases aligning to TRBD2. Germline CDR1 is LGHNA and CDR2 is YSLEER. The CDR3 totals 19 residues. The J segment lost 1 base and the V segment lost 0 bases, leaving 7 bases of the junction unmatched. The DNA of the CDR3 is TGCGCCAGCAGCCAAGATCCCAGAACTAGCGGGGGGTCCTACAATGAGCAGTTCTTC. Its protein is CASSQDPRTSGGSYNEQFF.

The chain has TRBV4-3 and TRBJ1-5; possible D gene TRBD1, 6 bases. CDR1 and CDR2 from the germline V gene are LGHNA and YSLEER. The CDR3 has 14 residues. Trimming left V 2 bases short and J 4 bases short, with 9 bases between. The CDR3 protein is CASSQQGHNQPQHF. CDR3 nucleotides: TGCGCCAGCAGCCAACAGGGGCATAATCAGCCCCAGCATTTT.

The rearrangement uses TRBV9 and TRBJ2-7, with 8 bases aligning to TRBD2. Germline V gives CDR1 SGDLS, CDR2 YYNGEE. V trimming: 0 bases; J trimming: 5 bases; junction bases outside the gene matches: 10. This CDR3 has 16 residues. The CDR3 nucleotides read TGTGCCAGCAGCGTAGGGCTAGCGGGTCCCAGGGACGAGCAGTACTTC. Translation: CASSVGLAGPRDEQYF.

This clone was seen just once. The V gene is TRBV7-3, the J gene TRBJ2-1; a possible D gene is TRBD1 (6 bases). CDR3 length equals 16 residues. V was trimmed by 4 bases and J by 3 bases, leaving 16 bases between them. Germline V lookup: CDR1 SGHTA, CDR2 FQGTGA. In nucleotides, the CDR3 is TGTGCCAGCAGCTCCGTACAGGGCATCGGCTACAATGAGCAGTTCTTC. Protein: CASSSVQGIGYNEQFF.

This clone was detected only a few times. The chain recombines TRBV11-3 with TRBJ2-1, with D uncertain. V gave up 2 bases and J gave up 6 bases, with 8 bases separating them. The CDR3 covers 13 residues. The germline CDR1 and CDR2 sequences are SGHNT and YENEEA. DNA for the CDR3: TGTGCCAGCAGCTTACCCTTTCCCAATGAGCAGTTCTTC. Translation gives CASSLPFPNEQFF.

This clone was counted only a few times. The chain joins TRBV7-8 to TRBJ1-1; TRBD1 might be the D (5 bases). CDR3 length: 15 amino acids. Germline values: CDR1 SGHVS, CDR2 FQNEAQ. Trimming left V 5 bases short and J 1 base short, with 14 bases between. The CDR3 nucleotides are TGTGCCAGCAGCATCATAAACACAGGGAACACTGAAGCTTTCTTT. It encodes CASSIINTGNTEAFF.

The J gene is TRBJ2-1, the V gene TRBV4-3, with D possibly being TRBD2 (5 bases). V lost 0 bases to trimming and J lost 10 bases, with 16 bases between them. Looked up from germline, CDR1 is LGHNA and CDR2 is YSLEER. CDR3 length equals 15 residues. The CDR3 DNA is TGCGCCAGCAGCCAAGATCTAACTAGAGCCGACGAGCAGTTCTTC. This sequence encodes CASSQDLTRADEQFF.

This chain uses TRBV25-1 with TRBJ2-7; D not certain. Trimming stripped 1 base from V and 0 bases from J, with 4 bases between. The CDR3 consists of 13 residues. Germline loops: CDR1 MGHDK, CDR2 SYGVNS. CDR3: CASSEFNSYEQYF. DNA of the CDR3: TGTGCCAGCAGTGAATTCAACTCCTACGAGCAGTACTTC.

The CDR3 protein is CASSQVMTSGRALNIQYF. CDR3 bases: TGTGCCAGCAGCCAAGTTATGACTAGCGGGAGGGCCTTGAACATTCAGTACTTC. This chain connects TRBV4-2 to TRBJ2-4, with 14 nucleotides matching TRBD2. V shed 1 base, J shed 7 bases, and the junction held 9 bases outside the gene matches. The CDR3 spans 18 residues. The V gene's germline CDR1 is LGHNA and CDR2 YNFKEQ.

The chain recombines TRBV28 with TRBJ2-7; 10 positions agree with TRBD1. V lost 5 bases to trimming and J lost 5 bases; unmatched junction nucleotides: 3. The CDR3 sequence is 13 residues long. Germline V gives CDR1 MDHEN, CDR2 SYDVKM. For the CDR3, the DNA is TGTGCCAGCAGTGGGACAGGGGACAACGAGCAGTACTTC. It encodes CASSGTGDNEQYF. Drawing the rest from reference TRBV28 and TRBJ2-7, the complete variable domain is DVKVTQSSRYLVKRTGEKVFLECVQDMDHENMFWYRQDPGLGLRLIYFSYDVKMKEKGDIPEGYSVSREKKERFSLILESASTNQTSMYLCASSGTGDNEQYFGPGTRLTVT.

The chain couples TRBV7-6 to TRBJ2-2; D not certain. This CDR3 has 13 amino acids. Germline CDR1 SGHVS, CDR2 FNYEAQ. V lost 6 bases and J lost 4, with 9 bases in between. The CDR3 coding sequence is TGTGCCAGCAGTACCCCGGGCACCGGGGAGCTGTTTTTT. It encodes CASSTPGTGELFF. Full variable domain (remainder filled in from reference TRBV7-6 and TRBJ2-2): GAGVSQSPRYKVTKRGQDVALRCDPISGHVSLYWYRQALGQGPEFLTYFNYEAQQDKSGLPNDRFSAERPEGSISTLTIQRTEQRDSAMYRCASSTPGTGELFFGEGSRLTVL.

This chain uses TRBV5-1 with TRBJ1-2; D perhaps matches TRBD1 (6 bases). Germline CDR1 and CDR2: SGHRS and YFSETQ. V lost 0 bases and J 6 bases, leaving 9 bases between the germline ends. The CDR3 is made up of 13 amino acids. The CDR3 DNA follows: TGCGCCAGCAGCTTGGCGGCAGGGGATGGCTACACCTTC. Encoded protein: CASSLAAGDGYTF.

To note about this clone: Mismatch with germline at one junction end may stem from a read error. The CDR3 DNA follows: TGTGCCAGCAGCCCAAACAGGGCCTCACCCCTCAACTTT. This translates into CASSPNRASPLNF. The chain couples TRBV14 to TRBJ1-6; possible D gene TRBD1, 6 bases. The CDR3 is 13 residues long. Germline V gene sequence: CDR1 SGHDN, CDR2 FVKESK.

The rearrangement joins TRBV25-1 to TRBJ2-7; 7 nucleotides match TRBD2. With 3 bases clipped from V and 2 bases from J, the junction kept 7 bases outside the gene matches. CDR3 length equals 15 residues. Germline V gene lookup returns CDR1 MGHDK and CDR2 SYGVNS. CDR3: CASSDLTSETYEQYF. CDR3 DNA sequence: TGTGCCAGCAGTGATCTCACTAGCGAGACCTACGAGCAGTACTTC.

The chain couples TRBV5-4 to TRBJ1-4; D remains unclear. CDR1 is SGHNT, CDR2 YYREEE, per germline (reference sequence). There are 14 residues in the CDR3. V was clipped by 5 bases and J by 5 bases, with 13 bases between them. The CDR3 region is CASSRGLANEKLFF. The CDR3 region has the DNA TGTGCCAGCAGTCGGGGTCTAGCAAATGAAAAACTGTTTTTT.

CDR3 protein: CASSFDIGQGDLGKLFF. The CDR3 coding sequence is TGCGCCAGCAGCTTCGATATCGGACAGGGAGATTTAGGAAAACTGTTTTTT. The chain couples TRBV5-1 to TRBJ1-4; 8 nucleotides agree with TRBD1. The CDR3 totals 17 residues. V lost 2 bases, J lost 10 bases, and 16 bases stayed unmatched. Per germline, CDR1 SGHRS and CDR2 YFSETQ.